This T cell receptor beta chain was captured in a study of blood T cell repertoires in COVID-19. Overall study context: The United States, Italy and Spain provided the acute and convalescent COVID-19 samples. Sources were T cells, B-cell-depleted T cells, or PBMCs; the material itself was cDNA or gDNA.

The authors' processing: Reference gene primer amplification gave nucleated cell count estimates. This table comes from immunoSEQ multiplex PCR, and its TCRdb copy is limited to in-frame clones, with some not included. Clone size and V and J calls were adopted from that table, with D and trimming inferred from the DNA. The sample holds about 160,000 clones; around 80% are singletons and the top ten take about 24%. The specimen sequenced was peripheral blood. This receptor was identified in a woman older than 75 with acute or convalescent COVID-19.

This chain's CDR3 is CASSSLAGFPTPTDTQYF. CDR3 DNA: TGTGCCAGCAGTTCATTAGCGGGATTCCCCACGCCCACAGATACGCAGTATTTT. The genes are TRBV28 and TRBJ2-3; 8 bases match TRBD2. The germline CDR1 and CDR2 sequences are MDHEN and SYDVKM. J lost 2 bases, V lost 4 bases, and 14 bases had no gene match. This CDR3 is 18 amino acids long.